One TCR beta chain is described in this entry. Assay: immunoSEQ multiplex PCR; the TCRdb copy retains only in-frame clones and omits some. The data contain 80,000 to 100,000 clones, roughly 96% of them singletons. These data are taken from a study of blood T cell repertoires in COVID-19. The TCR was taken from a human donor with active COVID-19. The donor label of this sample is uncertain. The sample comprised peripheral blood.

CDR3 protein: CASSIGLLSGANVLTF. CDR3 DNA: TGTGCCAGTAGTATTGGACTGCTCTCTGGGGCCAACGTCCTGACTTTC. The chain has TRBV19 and TRBJ2-6, with D possibly matching TRBD2 (5 bases). CDR1 is LNHDA, CDR2 SQIVND, per germline (reference sequence). The V and J ends lost 3 bases and 0 bases respectively, with 9 bases between them. This CDR3 contains 16 residues. The full variable domain, with the rest looked up from reference TRBV19 and TRBJ2-6, is DGGITQSPKYLFRKEGQNVTLSCEQNLNHDAMYWYRQDPGQGLRLIYYSQIVNDFQKGDIAEGYSVSREKKESFPLTVTSAQKNPTAFYLCASSIGLLSGANVLTFGAGSRLTVL.